This TCR beta chain was documented in a study of shared clonotypes between healthy human individuals. Study-wide results and limits: Naive CD4 clonotypes were shared across several donors at 4.5% to 6%. Larger estimated richness was generally seen in naive subsets than in memory subsets.

The assay was run at deep level. TCRdb's table, derived via immunoSEQ multiplex PCR, lists solely in-frame clones and lacks some. The table records some 1,900,000 clones, over 85% of them present only once. Naive-designated CD8 cells lacked CD45RO, were positively enriched for CCR7, and omitted terminally differentiated effector memory CD45RA+ cells. A note on this clone: Its specificity is not known.

J gave up 7 bases and V 0 bases, and 11 bases lay outside the gene matches. The CDR3 is 15 amino acids. Germline V lookup: CDR1 SQVTM, CDR2 ANQGSEA. This chain connects TRBV29-1 to TRBJ1-2; 7 bases are a match to TRBD1. The TCR comes from a man aged 18 to 29 in good health. Sample: naive CD8+ T cells sorted from blood. CDR3: CSVEEGTAVRPGYTF. The CDR3 DNA reads as TGCAGCGTTGAAGAAGGGACAGCGGTAAGACCTGGCTACACCTTC.